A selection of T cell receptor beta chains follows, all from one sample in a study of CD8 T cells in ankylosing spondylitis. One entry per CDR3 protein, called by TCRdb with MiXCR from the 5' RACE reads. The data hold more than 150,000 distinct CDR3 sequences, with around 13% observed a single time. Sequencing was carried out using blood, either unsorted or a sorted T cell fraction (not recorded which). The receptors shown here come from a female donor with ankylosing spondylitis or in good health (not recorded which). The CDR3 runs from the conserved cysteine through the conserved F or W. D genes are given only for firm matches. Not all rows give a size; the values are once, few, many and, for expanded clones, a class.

CDR3 protein: CASSPRPAGGWYNEQFF
CDR3 DNA: TGTGCCAGCAGCCCTCGCCCAGCGGGAGGTTGGTACAATGAGCAGTTCTTC
clone size: -
D gene: TRBD2
J gene: TRBJ2-1
V gene: TRBV3-1

CDR3 protein: CSARDIAVTYNEQFF
CDR3 DNA: TGCAGTGCTAGAGATATAGCGGTGACATACAATGAGCAGTTCTTC
clone size: many
D gene: -
J gene: TRBJ2-1
V gene: TRBV20-1

CDR3 protein: CASSVSGGYDTQYF
CDR3 DNA: TGTGCCAGCAGCGTTAGCGGGGGATACGATACGCAGTATTTT
clone size: -
D gene: TRBD2
J gene: TRBJ2-3
V gene: TRBV9

CDR3 protein: CASSLSGTSDNEQFF
CDR3 DNA: TGTGCCAGCAGCTTATCTGGGACTAGCGACAATGAGCAGTTCTTC
clone size: -
D gene: TRBD2
J gene: TRBJ2-1
V gene: TRBV7-6

CDR3 protein: CASSLPPRSYTF
CDR3 DNA: TGTGCCAGCAGCCTTCCCCCGCGGAGCTACACCTTC
clone size: few
D gene: -
J gene: TRBJ1-2
V gene: TRBV6-2/TRBV6-3

CDR3 protein: CASSPGTSGSTGELFF
CDR3 DNA: TGTGCCAGCAGCCCCGGGACTAGCGGGAGTACCGGGGAGCTGTTTTTT
clone size: few
D gene: TRBD2
J gene: TRBJ2-2
V gene: TRBV9

CDR3 protein: CASSVEDRGPYEQYF
CDR3 DNA: TGTGCCAGCAGTGTTGAGGACAGGGGGCCCTACGAGCAGTACTTC
clone size: many
D gene: TRBD1
J gene: TRBJ2-7
V gene: TRBV6-2/TRBV6-3

CDR3 protein: CASTRDRDFPQHF
CDR3 DNA: TGTGCCAGCACCCGGGACAGGGATTTTCCCCAGCATTTT
clone size: many
D gene: TRBD1
J gene: TRBJ1-5
V gene: TRBV28

CDR3 protein: CASSQDRCVGRSNTEAFF
CDR3 DNA: TGTGCCAGCAGCCAAGATCGGTGCGTTGGACGGTCAAACACTGAAGCTTTCTTT
clone size: -
D gene: -
J gene: TRBJ1-1
V gene: TRBV3-1

CDR3 protein: CASSLVRDGAQYF
CDR3 DNA: TGTGCCAGCAGCTTAGTCCGAGATGGGGCCCAGTACTTC
clone size: -
D gene: -
J gene: TRBJ2-5
V gene: TRBV7-9

CDR3 protein: CASSPLAGGFETQYF
CDR3 DNA: TGTGCCAGCAGCCCCTTAGCGGGAGGTTTTGAGACCCAGTACTTC
clone size: few
D gene: TRBD2
J gene: TRBJ2-5
V gene: TRBV12-3/TRBV12-4

CDR3 protein: CSAITGASGKPTEQYF
CDR3 DNA: TGCAGTGCTATCACCGGGGCTAGCGGGAAACCAACCGAGCAGTACTTC
clone size: -
D gene: TRBD2
J gene: TRBJ2-7
V gene: TRBV20-1

CDR3 protein: CASSLGPLEAFF
CDR3 DNA: TGTGCCAGCAGTTTAGGGCCGCTGGAAGCTTTCTTT
clone size: many
D gene: -
J gene: TRBJ1-1
V gene: TRBV12-3/TRBV12-4

CDR3 protein: CASSPGDPYTEAFF
CDR3 DNA: TGTGCCAGCAGTCCAGGGGATCCCTACACTGAAGCTTTCTTT
clone size: few
D gene: -
J gene: TRBJ1-1
V gene: TRBV27

CDR3 protein: CASSLVAGGGSSYNEQFF
CDR3 DNA: TGTGCCAGCAGCTTAGTAGCGGGAGGGGGGAGCTCCTACAATGAGCAGTTCTTC
clone size: few
D gene: TRBD2
J gene: TRBJ2-1
V gene: TRBV7-8

CDR3 protein: CSARDEANPSYNEQFF
CDR3 DNA: TGCAGTGCTAGAGATGAGGCTAACCCCTCCTACAATGAGCAGTTCTTC
clone size: many
D gene: -
J gene: TRBJ2-1
V gene: TRBV20-1

CDR3 protein: CASSYSGGRMETQYF
CDR3 DNA: TGTGCCAGCAGTTACTCGGGCGGGAGGATGGAGACCCAGTACTTC
clone size: many
D gene: TRBD2
J gene: TRBJ2-5
V gene: TRBV6-5

CDR3 protein: CASRRDRETDTQYF
CDR3 DNA: TGTGCCAGCAGGCGGGACAGAGAGACAGATACGCAGTATTTT
clone size: many
D gene: -
J gene: TRBJ2-3
V gene: TRBV11-2

CDR3 protein: CSAGGGGELFF
CDR3 DNA: TGCAGCGCGGGGGGCGGCGGGGAGCTGTTTTTT
clone size: many
D gene: -
J gene: TRBJ2-2
V gene: TRBV29-1

CDR3 protein: CASSLHREGISGANVLTF
CDR3 DNA: TGTGCCAGCAGTTTACACCGCGAGGGGATCTCTGGGGCCAACGTCCTGACTTTC
clone size: many
D gene: -
J gene: TRBJ2-6
V gene: TRBV28

CDR3 protein: CASSRGSGLSNQPQHF
CDR3 DNA: TGTGCCAGCAGCAGAGGTTCGGGGTTAAGCAATCAGCCCCAGCATTTT
clone size: -
D gene: -
J gene: TRBJ1-5
V gene: TRBV7-8

CDR3 protein: CASSSTGTGYTEAFF
CDR3 DNA: TGTGCCAGCAGCTCGACCGGGACAGGATACACTGAAGCTTTCTTT
clone size: -
D gene: TRBD1
J gene: TRBJ1-1
V gene: TRBV7-6

CDR3 protein: CSASSDSSGNTIYF
CDR3 DNA: TGCAGTGCTAGCTCGGACAGCTCTGGAAACACCATATATTTT
clone size: few
D gene: -
J gene: TRBJ1-3
V gene: TRBV20-1

CDR3 protein: CATSANRGLVYGYTF
CDR3 DNA: TGTGCCACCAGTGCGAACAGGGGGCTGGTCTATGGCTACACCTTC
clone size: many
D gene: TRBD1
J gene: TRBJ1-2
V gene: TRBV15

CDR3 protein: CASSHLSGANNEQFF
CDR3 DNA: TGTGCCAGCAGCCACCTTTCAGGGGCCAACAATGAGCAGTTCTTC
clone size: large
D gene: -
J gene: TRBJ2-1
V gene: TRBV4-2

CDR3 protein: CASSRPGSGPEAFF
CDR3 DNA: TGTGCCAGCAGCCGCCCAGGGTCCGGACCTGAAGCTTTCTTT
clone size: few
D gene: -
J gene: TRBJ1-1
V gene: TRBV7-9

CDR3 protein: CASSLAGANTGELFF
CDR3 DNA: TGTGCCAGCAGTCTAGCGGGAGCGAACACCGGGGAGCTGTTTTTT
clone size: many
D gene: TRBD2
J gene: TRBJ2-2
V gene: TRBV27

CDR3 protein: CASSQVQAIAKNIQYF
CDR3 DNA: TGTGCCAGCAGCCAAGTACAGGCCATAGCCAAAAACATTCAGTACTTC
clone size: many
D gene: -
J gene: TRBJ2-4
V gene: TRBV4-2

CDR3 protein: CASSFYLHNEQFF
CDR3 DNA: TGTGCCAGCAGTTTCTATCTTCACAATGAGCAGTTCTTC
clone size: many
D gene: -
J gene: TRBJ2-1
V gene: TRBV27

CDR3 protein: CASSLDPQGYSGANVLTF
CDR3 DNA: TGTGCCAGCAGCTTAGATCCACAAGGCTACTCTGGGGCCAACGTCCTGACTTTC
clone size: few
D gene: -
J gene: TRBJ2-6
V gene: TRBV11-2

CDR3 protein: CAIIPDGPNYGYTF
CDR3 DNA: TGTGCCATCATTCCGGACGGACCTAACTATGGCTACACCTTC
clone size: many
D gene: -
J gene: TRBJ1-2
V gene: TRBV10-3

CDR3 protein: CASSLAIENTIYF
CDR3 DNA: TGTGCCAGCAGCTTAGCAATAGAAAACACCATATATTTT
clone size: many
D gene: -
J gene: TRBJ1-3
V gene: TRBV7-2

CDR3 protein: CSAQGYGRGAYEQYF
CDR3 DNA: TGCAGTGCGCAGGGGTACGGGAGAGGGGCCTACGAGCAGTACTTC
clone size: few
D gene: -
J gene: TRBJ2-7
V gene: TRBV20-1

CDR3 protein: CASTQGYEQFF
CDR3 DNA: TGCGCCAGCACACAGGGTTATGAGCAGTTCTTC
clone size: many
D gene: -
J gene: TRBJ2-1
V gene: TRBV5-1

CDR3 protein: CASSVLEGESSYGYTF
CDR3 DNA: TGTGCCAGCAGTGTTCTAGAGGGGGAGAGCAGCTATGGCTACACCTTC
clone size: -
D gene: -
J gene: TRBJ1-2
V gene: TRBV2

CDR3 protein: CASSPERGQAGSPLHF
CDR3 DNA: TGCGCCAGCAGCCCAGAACGGGGCCAGGCGGGATCACCCCTCCACTTT
clone size: many
D gene: -
J gene: TRBJ1-6
V gene: TRBV5-1

CDR3 protein: CASSLKGTSGRVPVSYNEQFF
CDR3 DNA: TGTGCCAGCAGCTTAAAGGGGACTAGCGGGAGAGTTCCTGTCTCCTACAATGAGCAGTTCTTC
clone size: few
D gene: TRBD2
J gene: TRBJ2-1
V gene: TRBV7-3

CDR3 protein: CASSQDSRSNTEAFF
CDR3 DNA: TGCGCCAGCAGCCAAGATTCTCGGTCGAACACTGAAGCTTTCTTT
clone size: many
D gene: -
J gene: TRBJ1-1
V gene: TRBV4-3

CDR3 protein: CSAPGGSYGYTF
CDR3 DNA: TGCAGTGCTCCAGGGGGCAGCTATGGCTACACCTTC
clone size: -
D gene: TRBD1
J gene: TRBJ1-2
V gene: TRBV20-1